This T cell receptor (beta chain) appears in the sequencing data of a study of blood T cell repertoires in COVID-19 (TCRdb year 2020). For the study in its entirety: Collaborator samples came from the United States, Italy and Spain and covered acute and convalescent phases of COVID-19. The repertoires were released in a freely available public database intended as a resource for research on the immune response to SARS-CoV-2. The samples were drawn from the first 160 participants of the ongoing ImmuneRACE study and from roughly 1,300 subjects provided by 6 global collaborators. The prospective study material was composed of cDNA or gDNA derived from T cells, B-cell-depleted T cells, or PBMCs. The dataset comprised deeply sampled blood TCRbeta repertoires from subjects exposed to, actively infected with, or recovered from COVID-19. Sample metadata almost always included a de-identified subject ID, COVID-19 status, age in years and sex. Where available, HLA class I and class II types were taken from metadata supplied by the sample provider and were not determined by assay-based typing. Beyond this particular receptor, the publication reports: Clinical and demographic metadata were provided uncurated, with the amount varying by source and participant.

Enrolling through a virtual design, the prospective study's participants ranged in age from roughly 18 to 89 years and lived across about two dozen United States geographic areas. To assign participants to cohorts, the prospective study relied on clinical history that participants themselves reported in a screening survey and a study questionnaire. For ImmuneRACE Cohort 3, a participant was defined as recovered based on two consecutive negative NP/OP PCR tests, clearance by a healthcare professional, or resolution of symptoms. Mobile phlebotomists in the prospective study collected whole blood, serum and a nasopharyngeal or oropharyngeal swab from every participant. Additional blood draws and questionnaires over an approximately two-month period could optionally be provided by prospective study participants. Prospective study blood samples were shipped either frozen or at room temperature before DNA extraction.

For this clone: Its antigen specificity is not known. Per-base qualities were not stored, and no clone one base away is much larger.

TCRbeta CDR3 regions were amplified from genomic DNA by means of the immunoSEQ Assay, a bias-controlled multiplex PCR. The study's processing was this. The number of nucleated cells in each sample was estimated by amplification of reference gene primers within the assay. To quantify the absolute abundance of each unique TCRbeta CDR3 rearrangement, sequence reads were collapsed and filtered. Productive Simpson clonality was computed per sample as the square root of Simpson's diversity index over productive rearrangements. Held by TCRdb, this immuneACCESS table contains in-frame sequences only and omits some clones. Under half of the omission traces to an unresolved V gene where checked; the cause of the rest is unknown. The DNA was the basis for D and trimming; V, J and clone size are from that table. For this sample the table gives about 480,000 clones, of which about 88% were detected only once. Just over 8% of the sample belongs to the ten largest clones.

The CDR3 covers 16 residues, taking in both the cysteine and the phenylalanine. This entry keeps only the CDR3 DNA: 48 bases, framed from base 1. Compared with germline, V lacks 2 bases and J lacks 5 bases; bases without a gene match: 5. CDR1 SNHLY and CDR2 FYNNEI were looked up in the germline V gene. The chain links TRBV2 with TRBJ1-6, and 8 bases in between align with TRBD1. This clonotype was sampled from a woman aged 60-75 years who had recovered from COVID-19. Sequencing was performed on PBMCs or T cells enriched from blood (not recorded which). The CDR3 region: CASSEQGALNNSPLHF. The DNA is TGTGCCAGCAGTGAACAGGGGGCCCTCAATAATTCACCCCTCCACTTT.